Shown below are 2 T cell receptor beta chains from a single sample sequenced in a study of OX40 agonist ivuxolimab in advanced cancers. Here immunoSEQ multiplex PCR was the method, and the copy in TCRdb shows in-frame clones only, minus some. This sample yields roughly 19,000 clones, of which approximately 79% are seen a single time; about a fifth belongs to the top ten. The sample consisted of CD4+ or CD8+ T cells sorted from blood, taken in a trial of the OX40 agonist ivuxolimab. Receptors originate from an adult with an advanced solid tumor such as melanoma, head and neck, liver or kidney cancer.

In this sample, this clone turned up many times. The chain has TRBV9 and TRBJ1-2, with D maybe TRBD1 (5 bases). Germline assignment: CDR1 SGDLS and CDR2 YYNGEE. The CDR3 has 17 amino acids. Deletions cut 3 bases from V and 7 bases from J, with 25 bases between. The CDR3, as DNA: TGTGCCAGCAGCGGGGGAGGACACCCGGAGTCAGGGAGTGGCTACACCTTC. It specifies CASSGGGHPESGSGYTF.

The chain combines TRBV6-9 with TRBJ1-1, with no clear D. In germline, CDR1 is MNHGY, CDR2 SVAAGI. The V end lost 8 bases, the J end lost 6 bases, and 16 bases lay between the germline ends. This CDR3 has 13 amino acids. The CDR3: CASGFPLGAEAFF. The CDR3 DNA follows: TGTGCCAGCGGATTCCCTCTCGGGGCTGAAGCTTTCTTT.